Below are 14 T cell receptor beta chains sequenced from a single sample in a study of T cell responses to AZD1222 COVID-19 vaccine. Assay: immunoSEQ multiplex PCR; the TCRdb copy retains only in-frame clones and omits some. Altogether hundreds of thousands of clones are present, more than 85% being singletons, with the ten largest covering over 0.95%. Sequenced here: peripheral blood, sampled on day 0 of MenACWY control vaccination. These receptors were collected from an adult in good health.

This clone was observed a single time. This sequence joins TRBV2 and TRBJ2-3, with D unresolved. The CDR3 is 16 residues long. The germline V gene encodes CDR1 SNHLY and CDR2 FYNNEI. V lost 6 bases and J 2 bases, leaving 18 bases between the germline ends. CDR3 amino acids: CASSEPGRGPTDTQYF. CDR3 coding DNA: TGTGCCAGCAGCGAACCGGGTCGTGGGCCCACAGATACGCAGTATTTT.

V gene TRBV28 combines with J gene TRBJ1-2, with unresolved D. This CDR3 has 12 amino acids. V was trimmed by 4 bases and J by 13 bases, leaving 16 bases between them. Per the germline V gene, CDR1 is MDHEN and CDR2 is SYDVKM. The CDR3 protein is CASSSTSVAITF. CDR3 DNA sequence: TGTGCCAGCAGTTCCACTTCGGTAGCGATCACCTTC.

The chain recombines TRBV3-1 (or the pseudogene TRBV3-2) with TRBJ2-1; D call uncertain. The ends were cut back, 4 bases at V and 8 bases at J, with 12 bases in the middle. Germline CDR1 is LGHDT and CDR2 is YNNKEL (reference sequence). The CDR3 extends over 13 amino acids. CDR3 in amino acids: CASSPSESDEQFF. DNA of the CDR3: TGTGCCAGCAGCCCGAGTGAGTCGGATGAGCAGTTCTTC.

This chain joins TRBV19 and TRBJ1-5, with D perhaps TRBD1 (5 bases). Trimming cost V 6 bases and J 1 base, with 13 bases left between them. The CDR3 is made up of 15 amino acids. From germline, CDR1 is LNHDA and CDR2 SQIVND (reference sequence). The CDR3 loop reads CASSPGGGSNQPQHF. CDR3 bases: TGTGCCAGTAGCCCTGGGGGAGGGAGCAATCAGCCCCAGCATTTT.

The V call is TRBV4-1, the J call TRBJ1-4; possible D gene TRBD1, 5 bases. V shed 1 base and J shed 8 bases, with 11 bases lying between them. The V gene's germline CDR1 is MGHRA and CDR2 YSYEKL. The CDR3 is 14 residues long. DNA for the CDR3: TGCGCCAGCAGCCAAGGAGGGGCTGGAGAAAAACTGTTTTTT. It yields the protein CASSQGGAGEKLFF.

CDR3 DNA sequence: TGTGCCAGCAGCCAAGAAGGGGGACTTACGAACACTGAAGCTTTCTTT. Encoded protein: CASSQEGGLTNTEAFF. The genes are TRBV4-2 and TRBJ1-1; possibly TRBD1 for D (6 bases). Germline CDR1 LGHNA, CDR2 YNFKEQ. The CDR3 covers 16 residues. Deletions cut 0 bases from V and 1 base from J, with 12 bases between.

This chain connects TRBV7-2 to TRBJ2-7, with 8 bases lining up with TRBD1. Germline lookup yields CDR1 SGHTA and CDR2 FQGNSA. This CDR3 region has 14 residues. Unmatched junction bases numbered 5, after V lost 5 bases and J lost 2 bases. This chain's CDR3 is CASSTGQGPYEQYF. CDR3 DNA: TGTGCCAGCAGCACCGGACAGGGACCCTACGAGCAGTACTTC.

This CDR3 reads CASSQRQDGTEAFF. In nucleotides, the CDR3 is TGTGCCAGCAGCCAACGACAGGATGGCACTGAAGCTTTCTTT. The chain joins TRBV3-1 (or the pseudogene TRBV3-2) to TRBJ1-1, with D maybe TRBD1 (6 bases). V was clipped by 2 bases and J by 4 bases, with 11 bases between them. Germline values: CDR1 LGHDT, CDR2 YNNKEL (reference sequence). This CDR3 contains 14 residues.

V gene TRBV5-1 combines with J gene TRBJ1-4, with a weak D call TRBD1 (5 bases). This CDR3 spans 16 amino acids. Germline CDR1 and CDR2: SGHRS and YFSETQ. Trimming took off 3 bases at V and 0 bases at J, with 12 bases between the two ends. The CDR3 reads CASSSGGGATNEKLFF. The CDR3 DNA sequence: TGCGCCAGCAGCTCGGGAGGAGGGGCAACTAATGAAAAACTGTTTTTT.

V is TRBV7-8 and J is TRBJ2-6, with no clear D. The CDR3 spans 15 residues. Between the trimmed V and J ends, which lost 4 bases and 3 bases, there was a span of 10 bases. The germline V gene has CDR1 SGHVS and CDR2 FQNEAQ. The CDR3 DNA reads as TGTGCCAGCAGCTGGATTAAGCTTGGGGCCAACGTCCTGACTTTC. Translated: CASSWIKLGANVLTF.

The CDR3, as DNA: TGTGCCAGCAGCAAGAGGAGGCCCCCGACTAGCGGGTGGCGCACAGATACGCAGTATTTT. Translation: CASSKRRPPTSGWRTDTQYF. The chain uses TRBV21-1 and TRBJ2-3; the table's D gene call, TRBD2, was not cross checked with the DNA. TRBV21-1 is listed as a pseudogene. There are 20 residues in the CDR3.

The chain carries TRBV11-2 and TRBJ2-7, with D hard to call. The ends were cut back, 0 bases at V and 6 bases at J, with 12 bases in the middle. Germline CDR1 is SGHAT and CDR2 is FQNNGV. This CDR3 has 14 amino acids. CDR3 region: CASSLDPFTSEQYF. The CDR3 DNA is TGTGCCAGCAGCTTAGATCCTTTCACCTCCGAGCAGTACTTC.

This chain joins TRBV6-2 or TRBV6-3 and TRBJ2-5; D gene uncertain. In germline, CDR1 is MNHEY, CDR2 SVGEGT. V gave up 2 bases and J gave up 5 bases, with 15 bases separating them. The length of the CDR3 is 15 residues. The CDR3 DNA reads TGTGCCAGCAGTTACGGCGGACCCCCGACGGAGACCCAGTACTTC. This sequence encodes CASSYGGPPTETQYF.

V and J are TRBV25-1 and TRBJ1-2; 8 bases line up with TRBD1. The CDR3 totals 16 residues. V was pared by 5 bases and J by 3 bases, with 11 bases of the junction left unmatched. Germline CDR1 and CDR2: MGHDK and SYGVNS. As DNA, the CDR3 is TGTGCCAGCAGTTACTCCTCCGCAGGGGGCGACTATGGCTACACCTTC. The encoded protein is CASSYSSAGGDYGYTF.